The present T cell receptor beta chain was sequenced within a study of OX40 agonist ivuxolimab in advanced cancers. Points from the study as a whole: At 0.1 to 3.0 mg/kg and by week 6, clonal expansion occurred in CD4+ and CD8+ blood T cells. Expanded clones tended on average to be more numerous among CD8+ T cells than CD4+.

Trimming took off 4 bases at V and 3 bases at J, with 19 bases between the two ends. The CDR3 runs to 16 residues. CDR1 and CDR2 (germline): SGHRS, YFSETQ. Measured with immunoSEQ multiplex PCR; TCRdb has only the in-frame clones, and not every one. Of 69,000 or so clones in the sample, 80% to 90% were seen once. Concerning this clone itself: Its antigen remains unknown.

The sequence was obtained from an adult with an advanced solid tumor such as melanoma, head and neck, liver or kidney cancer. The sequencing used CD4+ or CD8+ T cells sorted from blood, collected in a trial of the OX40 agonist ivuxolimab. The chain combines TRBV5-1 with TRBJ1-2; weak D call: TRBD1 (6 bases). The CDR3 sequence: CASSLLQGVVDYGYTF. The CDR3 DNA is TGCGCCAGCAGCCTTCTACAGGGTGTGGTAGACTATGGCTACACCTTC.